This T cell receptor beta chain is drawn from a study of cytomegalovirus exposure and HLA in healthy donors. The trim removed 6 bases at V and 2 bases at J, leaving 6 bases unmatched. The CDR3 has 16 residues. CDR1 is LNHDA and CDR2 is SQIVND in the germline V gene (reference sequence). With 60 Vbeta and 13 Jbeta primers, the PCR was carried out. Sequencing used immunoSEQ multiplex PCR; TCRdb keeps in-frame clones, though not all of them. The table shows 100,000 to 130,000 clones, with roughly 76% occurring only once. Sampled while nominally healthy, donors likely had unrecorded immune exposures. The receptor was isolated from a man aged 18 to 29 in good health and CMV-seronegative. The genes are TRBV19 and TRBJ2-1; 11 bases match TRBD1. The specimen was PBMCs. The CDR3 sequence is CASSEGDRGTYNEQFF. CDR3 nucleotides: TGTGCCAGTAGCGAGGGGGACAGGGGGACCTACAATGAGCAGTTCTTC.